Listed here are 11 T cell receptor beta chains from one sample, sequenced in a study of cytomegalovirus exposure and HLA in healthy donors (dated by TCRdb to between 2016 and 2019). Preparation of the library involved the immunoSEQ multiplex PCR assay. TCRdb limited this immuneACCESS table to in-frame rearrangements with V and J called. A share of clones is missing; checked studies link under half to unresolved V genes, and the rest is unexplained. The sample table records over 150,000 clones; around nine tenths of these occur just once. The ten most abundant clones make up approximately 2.1% of the sample. Sequencing was performed on PBMCs. These receptors all stem from a woman younger than 30 in good health and CMV-seronegative.

There are a few counts of this clone. V gene TRBV28 combines with J gene TRBJ1-2; 10 bases align to TRBD1. The CDR3 sequence is 15 residues long. Germline V gene lookup returns CDR1 MDHEN and CDR2 SYDVKM. Trimming at V came to 3 bases and at J to 3 bases, leaving 4 bases not matched to a gene. CDR3 sequence: CASSFLGTGDYGYTF. The CDR3 bases are TGTGCCAGCAGTTTCCTCGGGACAGGGGACTATGGCTACACCTTC.

V gene TRBV7-9 combines with J gene TRBJ2-5, with TRBD1 matching over 7 bases. CDR3 length: 14 residues. The V gene end was trimmed by 5 bases and the J gene end by 1 base; junction bases not matched to a gene: 4. Germline-derived CDR1 and CDR2 are SEHNR and FQNEAQ (reference sequence). The CDR3, as DNA: TGTGCCAGCAGCCTCGGGACAGCCCAAGAGACCCAGTACTTC. This translates into CASSLGTAQETQYF.

The rearrangement uses TRBV19 and TRBJ2-1, with 7 nucleotides matching TRBD2. CDR1 and CDR2 from the germline V gene are LNHDA and SQIVND (reference sequence). V shed 7 bases, J shed 0 bases, and the junction held 6 bases outside the gene matches. The CDR3 contains 15 residues. The CDR3 protein is CASTPSGISYNEQFF. The CDR3 DNA sequence: TGTGCCAGTACCCCGAGCGGGATCTCCTACAATGAGCAGTTCTTC.

The rearrangement uses TRBV5-1 and TRBJ1-2; possibly TRBD1 for D (6 bases). The CDR3 consists of 14 residues. Trimming stripped 0 bases from V and 8 bases from J, with 14 bases between. Germline V CDR1 and CDR2: SGHRS, YFSETQ. This chain's CDR3 is CASSLGGRTDGYTF. The CDR3 DNA follows: TGCGCCAGCAGCTTGGGGGGCCGGACAGACGGCTACACCTTC.

CDR3 in DNA: TGTGCCAGCAGTGATCAAGCGGGCTCCTACAATGAGCAGTTCTTC. As protein: CASSDQAGSYNEQFF. The chain has TRBV6-1 and TRBJ2-1; tentatively, D is TRBD2 (6 bases). V lost 3 bases to trimming and J lost 0 bases, with 9 bases between them. Germline V gene lookup returns CDR1 MNHNS and CDR2 SASEGT. The CDR3 covers 15 residues.

J is TRBJ1-2 and V is TRBV10-3, with 8 nucleotides matching TRBD1. V was pared by 5 bases and J by 7 bases, with 12 bases of the junction left unmatched. The CDR3 is made up of 15 amino acids. Germline V lookup: CDR1 ENHRY, CDR2 SYGVKD. The CDR3 bases are TGTGCCATCAGTATCTCCGGGACAGGTGGTAGTGGCTACACCTTC. It yields the protein CAISISGTGGSGYTF.

The table lists this clone with a few counts. The chain couples TRBV6-5 to TRBJ1-5, with D maybe TRBD1 (5 bases). Germline V gene sequence: CDR1 MNHEY, CDR2 SVGAGI. Trimming pared 6 bases from V and 6 bases from J, leaving 12 bases between. This CDR3 contains 13 residues. This CDR3 is CASSTQVSQPQHF. The CDR3 bases are TGTGCCAGCAGCACACAGGTCTCTCAGCCCCAGCATTTT.

The chain links TRBV2 to TRBJ2-2; 7 bases line up with TRBD1. V dropped 6 bases and J dropped 5; count of bases not matched to a gene: 3. Germline V gives CDR1 SNHLY, CDR2 FYNNEI. The CDR3 is made up of 13 amino acids. The CDR3 nucleotides are TGTGCCAGCAGATCACAGGGGACCGGGGAGCTGTTTTTT. Amino acid sequence: CASRSQGTGELFF.

The chain couples TRBV7-2 to TRBJ2-7, with 7 bases that match TRBD2. Germline values: CDR1 SGHTA, CDR2 FQGNSA. Trimming removed 4 bases from V and 3 bases from J; junction bases left unmatched: 9. The CDR3 consists of 15 residues. The CDR3, as DNA: TGTGCCAGCAGCTCGAAGCGGGATTTCGACTACGAGCAGTACTTC. Protein product: CASSSKRDFDYEQYF. Together with reference TRBV7-2 and TRBJ2-7, the CDR3 gives the full variable domain: GAGVSQSPSNKVTEKGKDVELRCDPISGHTALYWYRQSLGQGLEFLIYFQGNSAPDKSGLPSDRFSAERTGGSVSTLTIQRTQQEDSAVYLCASSSKRDFDYEQYFGPGTRLTVT.

The chain has TRBV4-1 and TRBJ2-7; possible D gene TRBD2, 6 bases. Germline values: CDR1 MGHRA, CDR2 YSYEKL. V was shortened by 0 bases and J by 3 bases, with 12 bases between the two germline ends. This CDR3 region has 15 residues. CDR3 nucleotides: TGCGCCAGCAGCCAAGAGGCCAGGGAGGACTACGAGCAGTACTTC. Translating gives CASSQEAREDYEQYF.

This clone came up once. The chain has TRBV6-5 and TRBJ1-4; D possibly corresponds to TRBD1 (6 bases). The CDR3 length is 14 residues. CDR1 and CDR2 from the germline V gene are MNHEY and SVGAGI. V was pared by 5 bases and J by 6 bases, with 13 bases between. CDR3: CASSGVGTHEKLFF. CDR3 DNA: TGTGCCAGCAGTGGTGTTGGGACACATGAAAAACTGTTTTTT.